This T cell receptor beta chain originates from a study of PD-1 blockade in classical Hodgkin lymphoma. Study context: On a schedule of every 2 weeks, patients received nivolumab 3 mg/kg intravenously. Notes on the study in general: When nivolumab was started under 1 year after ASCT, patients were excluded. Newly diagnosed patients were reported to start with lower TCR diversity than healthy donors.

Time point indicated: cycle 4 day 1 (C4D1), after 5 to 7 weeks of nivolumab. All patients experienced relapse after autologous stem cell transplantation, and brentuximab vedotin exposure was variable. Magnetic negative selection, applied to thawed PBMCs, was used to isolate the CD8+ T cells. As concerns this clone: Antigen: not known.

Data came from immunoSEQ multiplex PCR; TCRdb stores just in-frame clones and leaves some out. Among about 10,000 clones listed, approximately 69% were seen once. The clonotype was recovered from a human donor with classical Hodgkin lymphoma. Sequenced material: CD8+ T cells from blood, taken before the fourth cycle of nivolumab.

The CDR3 protein is CASSSLAGGYTDTQYF. In DNA form, the CDR3 reads TGCGCCAGCAGCTCTTTAGCGGGGGGTTACACAGATACGCAGTATTTT. The chain carries TRBV5-1 and TRBJ2-3; TRBD2 matches at 10 bases. CDR3 length equals 16 residues. The ends lost 3 bases at V and 2 bases at J; junction bases unmatched: 6. Per germline, CDR1 SGHRS and CDR2 YFSETQ.